This is a list of T cell receptor beta chains from one sample in a study of early stage breast cancer tumors. Assay: immunoSEQ multiplex PCR; the TCRdb copy retains only in-frame clones and omits some. The sample carries some 3,600 clones, approximately 70% recorded once. Sequencing was done on a sample of breast tumor tissue. These receptors came from a person aged 40 to 50 with breast cancer. Both conserved end residues are part of each CDR3. A D gene is named only where the DNA matches it firmly. A clone size is listed for some rows: how often the clone was seen (once, few, many), or a class if it is expanded.

d_gene: TRBD2
j_gene: TRBJ2-7
v_gene: TRBV5-4
abundance: -
CDR3aa: CASSLAGLAGGIDEQYF
CDR3nt: TGTGCCAGCAGCTTGGCCGGACTAGCGGGAGGTATAGACGAGCAGTACTTC

d_gene: -
j_gene: TRBJ2-3
v_gene: TRBV6-5
abundance: -
CDR3aa: CASRGPSTDTQYF
CDR3nt: TGTGCCAGCAGGGGGCCCAGCACAGATACGCAGTATTTT

d_gene: -
j_gene: TRBJ1-1
v_gene: TRBV5-4
abundance: once
CDR3aa: CASSLNIGYAREAFF
CDR3nt: TGTGCCAGCAGCTTGAACATTGGATATGCCCGTGAAGCTTTCTTT

d_gene: TRBD1
j_gene: TRBJ2-5
v_gene: TRBV2
abundance: -
CDR3aa: CASRQGGQETQYF
CDR3nt: TGTGCCAGCAGACAGGGGGGTCAAGAGACCCAGTACTTC

d_gene: TRBD1
j_gene: TRBJ2-3
v_gene: TRBV5-1
abundance: -
CDR3aa: CASSPKALQGAADTQYF
CDR3nt: TGCGCCAGCAGCCCAAAAGCCCTACAGGGGGCCGCAGATACGCAGTATTTT

d_gene: -
j_gene: TRBJ2-6
v_gene: TRBV15
abundance: few
CDR3aa: CATSRDLGSGANVLTF
CDR3nt: TGTGCCACCAGCAGAGATCTAGGGTCTGGGGCCAACGTCCTGACTTTC

d_gene: -
j_gene: TRBJ1-1
v_gene: TRBV12-5
abundance: -
CDR3aa: CASGLEGSDTEAFF
CDR3nt: TGTGCTAGTGGTTTGGAGGGGTCGGACACTGAAGCTTTCTTT

d_gene: TRBD1
j_gene: TRBJ2-5
v_gene: TRBV10-3
abundance: -
CDR3aa: CAIRPGQQETQYF
CDR3nt: TGTGCCATCAGGCCGGGACAGCAAGAGACCCAGTACTTC

d_gene: -
j_gene: TRBJ2-2
v_gene: TRBV27
abundance: -
CDR3aa: CAIHDRGQGPTGELFF
CDR3nt: TGTGCCATCCATGACCGGGGCCAGGGACCCACCGGGGAGCTGTTTTTT

d_gene: -
j_gene: TRBJ2-1
v_gene: TRBV7-8
abundance: -
CDR3aa: CASSFQIGQRYNEQFF
CDR3nt: TGTGCCAGCAGCTTTCAAATCGGGCAGAGATACAATGAGCAGTTCTTC